Listed here is a single T cell receptor (beta chain). One end of the junction does not line up with germline, which may come from a read error. The germline V gene has CDR1 SNHLY and CDR2 FYNNEI. CDR3 length equals 12 residues. This specimen comes from a study of cytomegalovirus exposure and HLA in healthy donors. At the level of the study: There were about 85 million unique TCRs (from HLA-typed donors) in an early data release.

The PCR ran on 60 Vbeta and 13 Jbeta primers. Repertoires were generated with immunoSEQ multiplex PCR, while TCRdb's copy carries only in-frame clones and drops some. This table holds over 70,000 clones, roughly 67% found once. This TCR was recovered from a man between 40 and 49 years old in good health and CMV-seropositive. The chain uses TRBV2 and TRBJ1-5; a possible D gene is TRBD1 (5 bases). Input material: PBMCs. CDR3 loop: CASSEGAGQQHF. As DNA, the CDR3 is TGTGCCAGCAGCGAAGGGGCAGGCCAGCAGCATTTT.